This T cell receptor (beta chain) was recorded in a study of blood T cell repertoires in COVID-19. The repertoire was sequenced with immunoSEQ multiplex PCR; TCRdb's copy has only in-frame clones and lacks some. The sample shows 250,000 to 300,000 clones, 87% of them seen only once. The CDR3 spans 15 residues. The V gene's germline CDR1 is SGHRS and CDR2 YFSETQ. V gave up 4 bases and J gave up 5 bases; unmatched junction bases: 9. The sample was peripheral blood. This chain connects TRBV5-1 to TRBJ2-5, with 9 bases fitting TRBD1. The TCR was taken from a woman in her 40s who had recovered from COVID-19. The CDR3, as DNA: TGCGCCAGCAGCCACCCGGGACAGGGCGGCGAGACCCAGTACTTC. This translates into CASSHPGQGGETQYF.